This T cell receptor beta chain was recovered during a study of tumor-infiltrating lymphocytes in localized non-small cell lung cancer. Study-level background: From each patient, both tumor and uninvolved lung, non-adjacent to tumor, were sampled.

The length of the CDR3 is 14 residues. Germline-derived CDR1 and CDR2 are WSHSY and SAAADI. V lost 7 bases, J lost 3 bases, and 13 bases lay in between. In the case of this clone: Its specificity is unknown.

General study findings and limits: Not all patients were TCR sequenced, owing to tissue quantity. Different pieces of the same tissue went to different assays, confounding technical variation with intratumor heterogeneity. Tumor T-cell fraction was not associated with recurrence-free survival.

Clones were read by immunoSEQ multiplex PCR, and TCRdb kept only the in-frame ones, dropping some. This table has about 12,000 clones, about nine tenths appearing once. This clonotype originated in a human donor with non-small cell lung cancer. The sample taken for sequencing was lung tumor tissue. J is TRBJ2-1 and V is TRBV10-2; D not certain. The CDR3 DNA reads as TGCGCCAGCACTTACGGGCTGGGCTACAATGAGCAGTTCTTC. Its protein product is CASTYGLGYNEQFF.